This T cell receptor (beta chain) was recorded in a study of shared clonotypes between healthy human individuals. The wider study: Each donor's CD4 naive and CD4 memory cells filled three plates apiece, CD8 naive two, and CD8 memory one.

CD8 cells regarded as naive lacked CD45RO, were positively chosen for CCR7, and omitted terminally differentiated effector memory CD45RA+ cells. A word on this clone: This sample also contains other DNA sequences that code for the same CDR3.

Method: immunoSEQ multiplex PCR; TCRdb's copy keeps in-frame clones and lacks some. Of about 2.1 million clones listed, 85% to 95% are singletons. Sequencing was done on a sample of naive CD8+ T cells from PBMCs. The sequence came from a man between 18 and 35 years old in good health. Some clones in this sample may be carry-over from other donors' samples.

CDR3 residues: CASSLPGANVLTF. DNA for the CDR3: TGTGCCAGCAGTCTCCCTGGGGCCAACGTCCTGACTTTC. The chain carries TRBV9 and TRBJ2-6; D ambiguous. This CDR3 has 13 residues. V lost 5 bases and J 2 bases, leaving 5 bases between the germline ends. The germline V gene encodes CDR1 SGDLS and CDR2 YYNGEE.